Below are 2 T cell receptor beta chains sequenced from a single sample in a study of T cell responses to AZD1222 COVID-19 vaccine. The table came from immunoSEQ multiplex PCR; TCRdb's copy has only in-frame clones and leaves some out. Found here are around 180,000 clones, roughly nine tenths of them singletons; the top ten hold 6.9%. The starting material was peripheral blood, obtained on day 0 of AZD1222 vaccination. The receptors stem from an adult in good health.

This clone came up once. The V call is TRBV9, the J call TRBJ2-3; a possible D gene is TRBD2 (5 bases). The CDR3 has 14 residues. Germline CDR1 SGDLS, CDR2 YYNGEE. V was trimmed by 3 bases and J by 1 base, leaving 9 bases between them. The CDR3 sequence is CASSEGSGTDTQYF. The CDR3 coding sequence is TGTGCCAGCAGCGAAGGGAGCGGCACAGATACGCAGTATTTT.

J is TRBJ2-3 and V is TRBV9; tentative D call: TRBD2 (5 bases). The CDR3 contains 14 residues. The ends were cut back, 4 bases at V and 6 bases at J, with 15 bases in the middle. Germline CDR1 and CDR2: SGDLS and YYNGEE. CDR3 sequence (DNA): TGTGCCAGCAGCCCTGGGAGCGGCCTGGATACGCAGTATTTT. This translates into CASSPGSGLDTQYF.